The T cell receptor beta chain under discussion was sequenced for a study of blood T cell repertoires in COVID-19. Study information: COVID-19 samples, acute and convalescent, were from the United States, Italy and Spain. T cells, B-cell-depleted T cells, or PBMCs provided the cDNA or gDNA that served as material.

Under the authors' procedure: Scientists estimated how many nucleated cells there were by amplifying reference gene primers. The repertoire was sequenced with immunoSEQ multiplex PCR; TCRdb's copy has only in-frame clones and lacks some. V and J calls and clone size are given by that table; D and trimming were obtained from the DNA. The sample has fewer than 90,000 clones, about nine tenths seen once; the top ten hold roughly 15%. The germline V gene encodes CDR1 MDHEN and CDR2 SYDVKM. V gave up 6 bases and J gave up 1 base, with 9 bases separating them. The CDR3 spans 13 residues. This sequence was found in a male donor with acute or convalescent COVID-19. This sequence joins TRBV28 and TRBJ2-5, with D possibly matching TRBD2 (6 bases). The material sequenced was peripheral blood. The CDR3 coding sequence is TGTGCCAGCAGGGGACTGCCCCAAGAGACCCAGTACTTC. Translating it yields CASRGLPQETQYF.